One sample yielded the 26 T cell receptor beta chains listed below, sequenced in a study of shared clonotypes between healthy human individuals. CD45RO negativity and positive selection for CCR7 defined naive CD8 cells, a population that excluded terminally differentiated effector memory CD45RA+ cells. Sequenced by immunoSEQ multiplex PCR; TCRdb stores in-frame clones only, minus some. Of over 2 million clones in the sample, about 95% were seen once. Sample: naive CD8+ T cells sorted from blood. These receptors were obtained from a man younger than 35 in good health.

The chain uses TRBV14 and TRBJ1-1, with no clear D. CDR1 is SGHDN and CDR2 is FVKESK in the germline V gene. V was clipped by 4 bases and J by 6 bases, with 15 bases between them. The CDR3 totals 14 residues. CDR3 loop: CASSLSMFLSEAFF. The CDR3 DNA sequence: TGTGCCAGCAGCCTTAGCATGTTCCTGTCTGAAGCTTTCTTT. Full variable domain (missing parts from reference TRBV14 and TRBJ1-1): EAGVTQFPSHSVIEKGQTVTLRCDPISGHDNLYWYRRVMGKEIKFLLHFVKESKQDESGMPNNRFLAERTGGTYSTLKVQPAELEDSGVYFCASSLSMFLSEAFFGQGTRLTVV.

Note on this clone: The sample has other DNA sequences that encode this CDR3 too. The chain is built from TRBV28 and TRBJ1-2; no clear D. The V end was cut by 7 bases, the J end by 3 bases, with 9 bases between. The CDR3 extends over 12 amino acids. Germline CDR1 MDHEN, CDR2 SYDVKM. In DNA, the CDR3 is TGTGCCAGCACCCTTGGAGACTATGGCTACACCTTC. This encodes CASTLGDYGYTF.

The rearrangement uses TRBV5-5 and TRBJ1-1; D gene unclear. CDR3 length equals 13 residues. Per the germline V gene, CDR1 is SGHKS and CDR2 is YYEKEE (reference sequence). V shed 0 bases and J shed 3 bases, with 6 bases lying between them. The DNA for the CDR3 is TGTGCCAGCAGCTTGGCCCTTCACACTGAAGCTTTCTTT. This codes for CASSLALHTEAFF.

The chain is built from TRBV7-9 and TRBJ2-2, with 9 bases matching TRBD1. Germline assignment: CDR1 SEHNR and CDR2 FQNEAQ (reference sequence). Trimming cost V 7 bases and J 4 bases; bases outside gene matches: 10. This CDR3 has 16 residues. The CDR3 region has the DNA TGTGCCAGCATCCCGTGGGGGACAGGGTCCACCGGGGAGCTGTTTTTT. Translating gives CASIPWGTGSTGELFF. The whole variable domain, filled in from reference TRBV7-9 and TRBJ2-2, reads DTGVSQNPRHKITKRGQNVTFRCDPISEHNRLYWYRQTLGQGPEFLTYFQNEAQLEKSRLLSDRFSAERPKGSFSTLEIQRTEQGDSAMYLCASIPWGTGSTGELFFGEGSRLTVL.

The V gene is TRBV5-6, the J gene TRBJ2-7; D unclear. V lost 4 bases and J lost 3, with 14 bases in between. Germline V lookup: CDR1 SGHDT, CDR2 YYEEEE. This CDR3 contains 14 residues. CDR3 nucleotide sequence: TGTGCCAGCAGCCCAACCCTGGGGAACTACGAGCAGTACTTC. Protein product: CASSPTLGNYEQYF.

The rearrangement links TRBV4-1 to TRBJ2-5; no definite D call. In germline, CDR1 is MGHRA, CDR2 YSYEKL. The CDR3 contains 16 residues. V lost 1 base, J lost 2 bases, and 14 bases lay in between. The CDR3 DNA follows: TGCGCCAGCAGCCAAGGAGTGGCCAGCCCGCAAGAGACCCAGTACTTC. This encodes CASSQGVASPQETQYF.

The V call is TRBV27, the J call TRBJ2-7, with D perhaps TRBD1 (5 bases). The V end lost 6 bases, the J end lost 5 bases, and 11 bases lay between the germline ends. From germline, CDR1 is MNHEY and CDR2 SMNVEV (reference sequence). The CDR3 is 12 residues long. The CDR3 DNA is TGTGCCAGCAGCCCCCAAGGGGACGAGCAGTACTTC. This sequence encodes CASSPQGDEQYF.

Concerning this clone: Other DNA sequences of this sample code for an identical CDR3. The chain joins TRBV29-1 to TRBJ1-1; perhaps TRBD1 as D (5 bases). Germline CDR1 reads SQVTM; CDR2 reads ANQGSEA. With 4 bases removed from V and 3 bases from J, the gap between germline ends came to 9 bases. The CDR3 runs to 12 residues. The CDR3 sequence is CSVVGEDTEAFF. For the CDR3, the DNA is TGCAGCGTTGTAGGGGAAGACACTGAAGCTTTCTTT.

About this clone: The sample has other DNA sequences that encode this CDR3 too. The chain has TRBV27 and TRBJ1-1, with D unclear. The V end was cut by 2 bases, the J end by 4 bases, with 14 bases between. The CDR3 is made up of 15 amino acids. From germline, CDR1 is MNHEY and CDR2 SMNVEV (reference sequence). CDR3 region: CASSLLGVLGTEAFF. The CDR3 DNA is TGTGCCAGCAGTTTACTTGGGGTATTGGGCACTGAAGCTTTCTTT.

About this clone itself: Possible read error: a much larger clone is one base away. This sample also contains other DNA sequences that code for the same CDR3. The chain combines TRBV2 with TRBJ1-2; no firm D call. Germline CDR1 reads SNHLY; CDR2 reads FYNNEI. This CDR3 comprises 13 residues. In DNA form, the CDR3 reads TGCGCCAGCAGTGTCGGGGAGAGCTATGGCTACACCTTC. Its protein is CASSVGESYGYTF. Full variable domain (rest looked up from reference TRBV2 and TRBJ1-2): EPEVTQTPSHQVTQMGQEVILRCVPISNHLYFYWYRQILGQKVEFLVSFYNNEISEKSEIFDDQFSVERPDGSNFTLKIRSTKLEDSAMYFCASSVGESYGYTFGSGTRLTVV.

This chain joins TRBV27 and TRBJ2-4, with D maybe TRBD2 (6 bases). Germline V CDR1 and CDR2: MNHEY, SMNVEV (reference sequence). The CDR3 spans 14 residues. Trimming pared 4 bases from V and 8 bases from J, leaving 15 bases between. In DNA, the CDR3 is TGTGCCAGCAGTTCTGGGACTGTTAGGGACATTCAGTACTTC. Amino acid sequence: CASSSGTVRDIQYF.

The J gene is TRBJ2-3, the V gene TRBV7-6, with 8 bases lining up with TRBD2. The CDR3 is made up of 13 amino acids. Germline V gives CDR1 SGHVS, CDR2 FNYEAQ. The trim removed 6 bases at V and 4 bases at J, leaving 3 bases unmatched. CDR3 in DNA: TGTGCCAGCAGTCCGGGGGGGGCAGATACGCAGTATTTT. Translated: CASSPGGADTQYF.

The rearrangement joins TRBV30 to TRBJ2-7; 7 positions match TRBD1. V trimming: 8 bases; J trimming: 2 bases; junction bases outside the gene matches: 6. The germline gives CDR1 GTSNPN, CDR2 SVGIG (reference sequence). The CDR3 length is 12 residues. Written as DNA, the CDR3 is TGTGCCGGTACAGGGGACACCTACGAGCAGTACTTC. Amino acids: CAGTGDTYEQYF.

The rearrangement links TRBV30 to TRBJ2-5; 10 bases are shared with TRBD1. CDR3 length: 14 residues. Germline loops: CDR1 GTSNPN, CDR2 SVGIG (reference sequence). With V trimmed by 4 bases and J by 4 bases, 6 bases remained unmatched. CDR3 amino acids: CAWNPTGGLETQYF. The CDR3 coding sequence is TGTGCCTGGAACCCGACAGGGGGCTTAGAGACCCAGTACTTC.

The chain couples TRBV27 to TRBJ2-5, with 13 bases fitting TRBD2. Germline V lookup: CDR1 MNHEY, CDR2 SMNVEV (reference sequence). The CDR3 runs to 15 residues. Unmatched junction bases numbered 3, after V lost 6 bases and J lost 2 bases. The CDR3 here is CASRLAGGRQETQYF. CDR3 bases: TGTGCCAGCAGACTAGCGGGGGGGAGGCAAGAGACCCAGTACTTC.

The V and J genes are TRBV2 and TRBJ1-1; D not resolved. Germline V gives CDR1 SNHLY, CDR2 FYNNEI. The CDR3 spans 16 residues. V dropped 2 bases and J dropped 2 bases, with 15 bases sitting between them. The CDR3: CASSETLGLGNTEAFF. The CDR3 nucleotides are TGTGCCAGCAGTGAAACTCTAGGCCTCGGAAACACTGAAGCTTTCTTT.

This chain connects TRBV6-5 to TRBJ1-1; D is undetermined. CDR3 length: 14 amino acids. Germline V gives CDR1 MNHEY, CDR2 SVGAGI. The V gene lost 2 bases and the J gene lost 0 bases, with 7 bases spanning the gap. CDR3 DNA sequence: TGTGCCAGCAGTTACGCCGTAATGAACACTGAAGCTTTCTTT. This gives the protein CASSYAVMNTEAFF.

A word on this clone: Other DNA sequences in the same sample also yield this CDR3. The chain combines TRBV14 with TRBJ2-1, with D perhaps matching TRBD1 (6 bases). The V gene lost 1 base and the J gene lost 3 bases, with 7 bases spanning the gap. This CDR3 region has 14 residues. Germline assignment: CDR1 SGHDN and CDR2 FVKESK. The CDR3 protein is CASSQVGGYNEQFF. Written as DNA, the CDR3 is TGTGCCAGCAGCCAAGTAGGGGGCTACAATGAGCAGTTCTTC.

This CDR3 reads CASSLGPGLHPEQFF. In DNA form, the CDR3 reads TGTGCCAGCAGCTTGGGGCCAGGGCTCCACCCAGAGCAGTTCTTC. V usage is TRBV5-6 and J usage is TRBJ2-1, with D tentatively TRBD1 (5 bases). The CDR3 loop spans 15 amino acids. The V gene's germline CDR1 is SGHDT and CDR2 YYEEEE. Trimming took off 0 bases at V and 10 bases at J, with 17 bases between the two ends.

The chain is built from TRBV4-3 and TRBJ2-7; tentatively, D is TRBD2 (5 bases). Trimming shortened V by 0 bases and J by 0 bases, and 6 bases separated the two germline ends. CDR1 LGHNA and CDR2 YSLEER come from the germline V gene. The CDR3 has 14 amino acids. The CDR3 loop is CASSQDGSSYEQYF. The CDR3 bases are TGCGCCAGCAGCCAAGATGGGAGCTCCTACGAGCAGTACTTC.

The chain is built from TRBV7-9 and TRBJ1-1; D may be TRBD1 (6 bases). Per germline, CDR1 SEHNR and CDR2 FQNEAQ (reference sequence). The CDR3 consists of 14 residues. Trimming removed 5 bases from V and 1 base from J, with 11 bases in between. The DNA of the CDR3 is TGTGCCAGCAGCCCGGGACACACGAACACTGAAGCTTTCTTT. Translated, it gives CASSPGHTNTEAFF. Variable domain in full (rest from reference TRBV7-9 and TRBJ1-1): DTGVSQNPRHKITKRGQNVTFRCDPISEHNRLYWYRQTLGQGPEFLTYFQNEAQLEKSRLLSDRFSAERPKGSFSTLEIQRTEQGDSAMYLCASSPGHTNTEAFFGQGTRLTVV.

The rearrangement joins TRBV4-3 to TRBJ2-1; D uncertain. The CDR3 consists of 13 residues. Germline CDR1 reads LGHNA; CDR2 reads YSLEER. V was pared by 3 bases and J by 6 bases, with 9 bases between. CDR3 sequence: CASSQEKGNEQFF. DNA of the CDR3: TGCGCCAGCAGCCAGGAGAAGGGCAATGAGCAGTTCTTC.

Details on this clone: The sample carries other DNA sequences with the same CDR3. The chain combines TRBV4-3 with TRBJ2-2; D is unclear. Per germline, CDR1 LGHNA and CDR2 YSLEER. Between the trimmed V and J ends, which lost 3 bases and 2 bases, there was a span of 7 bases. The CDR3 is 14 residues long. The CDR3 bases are TGCGCCAGCAGCCAGGGGATAAACACCGGGGAGCTGTTTTTT. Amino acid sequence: CASSQGINTGELFF.

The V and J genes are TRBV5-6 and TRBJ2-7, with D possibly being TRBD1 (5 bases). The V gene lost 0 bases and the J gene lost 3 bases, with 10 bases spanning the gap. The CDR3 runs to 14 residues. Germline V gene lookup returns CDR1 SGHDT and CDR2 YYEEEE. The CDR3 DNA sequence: TGTGCCAGCAGCTTGGGACAGCTGAACTACGAGCAGTACTTC. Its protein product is CASSLGQLNYEQYF.

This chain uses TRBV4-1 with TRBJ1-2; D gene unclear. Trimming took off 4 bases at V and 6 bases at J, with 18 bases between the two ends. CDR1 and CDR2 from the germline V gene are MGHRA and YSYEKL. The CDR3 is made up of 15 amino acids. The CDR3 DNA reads TGCGCCAGCAGCCCCGGCGGAGCCTATGGTCATGGCTACACCTTC. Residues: CASSPGGAYGHGYTF.

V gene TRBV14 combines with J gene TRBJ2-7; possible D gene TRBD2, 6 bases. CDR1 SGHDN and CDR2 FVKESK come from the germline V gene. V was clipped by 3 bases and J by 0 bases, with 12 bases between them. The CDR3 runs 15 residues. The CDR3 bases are TGTGCCAGCAGCCAGGTAGCGGCCAGCTCCTACGAGCAGTACTTC. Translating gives CASSQVAASSYEQYF.